This is a list of T cell receptor beta chains from one sample in a study of STAT5B mutations in CD4+ large granular lymphocyte leukemia. Only in-frame clones appear in the TCRdb table, and some are missing; sequencing was by immunoSEQ multiplex PCR. The sample consists of 25,000 to 35,000 clones, about 74% of them appearing once. Sequencing was done on a sample of CD4+ T cells from blood buffy coats. The receptor set was obtained from a human donor in good health. CDR3s include the opening cysteine and the closing phenylalanine or tryptophan. The D gene is left open where the match is weak. Size is omitted from some rows. Given values are once, few, many or a class for expanded clones.

DNA: TGCAGCGTTGGGGACAGAGGAAACACCATATATTTT
CDR3: CSVGDRGNTIYF
J: TRBJ1-3
D: TRBD1
size: few
V: TRBV29-1

DNA: TGTGCCAGCAGTTTCGCACAGAATAATTCACCCCTCCACTTT
CDR3: CASSFAQNNSPLHF
J: TRBJ1-6
D: NA
size: NA
V: TRBV28

DNA: TGTGCCAGCAGCCCCGGCCGGTCGTCCTACAATGAGCAGTTCTTC
CDR3: CASSPGRSSYNEQFF
J: TRBJ2-1
D: NA
size: once
V: TRBV7-3

DNA: TGTGCCAGCAGTGGACAGGGGAATGAAAACACTGAAGCTTTCTTT
CDR3: CASSGQGNENTEAFF
J: TRBJ1-1
D: TRBD1
size: NA
V: TRBV6-1

DNA: TGTGCCAGTAGCCCCCTCGGGGGAGAAAGGATCTCTAACTATGGCTACACCTTC
CDR3: CASSPLGGERISNYGYTF
J: TRBJ1-2
D: NA
size: few
V: TRBV19

DNA: TGCGCCAGCAGCCAAAAACCGGGCTCCGTTCCTGAAGCTTTCTTT
CDR3: CASSQKPGSVPEAFF
J: TRBJ1-1
D: NA
size: NA
V: TRBV4-1

DNA: TGTGCCAGCAGTGCGACCGGGACCTCCTATGGCTACACCTTC
CDR3: CASSATGTSYGYTF
J: TRBJ1-2
D: NA
size: NA
V: TRBV6-5

DNA: TGCAGCGTTAAGGTTGGGGGTCCGGACACCGGGGAGCTGTTTTTT
CDR3: CSVKVGGPDTGELFF
J: TRBJ2-2
D: NA
size: NA
V: TRBV29-1

DNA: TGTGCCAGTAGTATAGCCGGGGGGTGGACTGCCCAGTACAATGAGCAGTTCTTC
CDR3: CASSIAGGWTAQYNEQFF
J: TRBJ2-1
D: TRBD2
size: few
V: TRBV19

DNA: TGTGCCAGCTCGCCTAACCGGGACAGAAGTAATTCACCCCTCCACTTT
CDR3: CASSPNRDRSNSPLHF
J: TRBJ1-6
D: TRBD1
size: once
V: TRBV18

DNA: TGTGCCAGCAGCTTCCCCCCGGACTCTGGAAACACCATATATTTT
CDR3: CASSFPPDSGNTIYF
J: TRBJ1-3
D: NA
size: NA
V: TRBV7-2

DNA: TGCGCCAGCAGCCAAGGGGTGGCGGGACGTAACTACGAGCAGTACTTC
CDR3: CASSQGVAGRNYEQYF
J: TRBJ2-7
D: NA
size: NA
V: TRBV4-1

DNA: TGTGCCAGCAGGCGGGATAACACAGATACGCAGTATTTT
CDR3: CASRRDNTDTQYF
J: TRBJ2-3
D: NA
size: NA
V: TRBV25-1

DNA: TGTGCCAGCTCACGGGGAGGTAGAGGCTCACCCCTCCACTTT
CDR3: CASSRGGRGSPLHF
J: TRBJ1-6
D: NA
size: NA
V: TRBV18

DNA: TGTGCCGTACAAAACTTGGGACAGGGGAACTATGGCTACACCTTC
CDR3: CAVQNLGQGNYGYTF
J: TRBJ1-2
D: TRBD1
size: NA
V: TRBV28

DNA: TGTGCCAGCAGTTACGGATCAGGGAACACTGAAGCTTTCTTT
CDR3: CASSYGSGNTEAFF
J: TRBJ1-1
D: NA
size: NA
V: TRBV6-5

DNA: TGTGCCAGCAGTCCCCCCGTGGGGGGCGGCACTGAAGCTTTCTTT
CDR3: CASSPPVGGGTEAFF
J: TRBJ1-1
D: NA
size: NA
V: TRBV28

DNA: TGTGCCAGCAGCATCAGTGGGGCTAGGACAGATACGCAGTATTTT
CDR3: CASSISGARTDTQYF
J: TRBJ2-3
D: NA
size: NA
V: TRBV5-5

DNA: TGTGCCATCCCGAAGTTCAGGGGGCTAGATGCCTATGGCTACACCTTC
CDR3: CAIPKFRGLDAYGYTF
J: TRBJ1-2
D: TRBD1
size: NA
V: TRBV28

DNA: TGTGCCAGTAGTATGCGACAGAGATCTGGAAACACCATATATTTT
CDR3: CASSMRQRSGNTIYF
J: TRBJ1-3
D: NA
size: NA
V: TRBV19